The clone carrying this TCR beta chain was picked up a small number of times. No antigen is known for it. Germline trimming cut 5 bases from V and 0 bases from J; bases unmatched to any gene: 3. Per germline, CDR1 SQVTM and CDR2 ANQGSEA. The CDR3 contains 13 residues. The data derive from a study of beta chain features in type 1 diabetes. Notes on the study in general: Cells with high TCR expression could be over-represented when cDNA is sequenced. Moderate yet significant TCRB CDR3 shortening was seen in Type 1 diabetes patients in all four CD4+ subsets.

Expressed TCRB transcripts were sequenced after all isolated RNA was converted to cDNA. Approximately 3.6 million reads, on average, came from each naive, central memory and regulatory T cell sample. Libraries were prepared by immunoSEQ multiplex PCR; TCRdb keeps only in-frame clonotypes and omits some of them. Of around 340,000 clones listed, roughly 8.8% were seen once; the top ten hold over 0.95%. The material sequenced was central memory CD4+ T cells from blood. J is TRBJ1-1 and V is TRBV29-1, with 7 bases aligning to TRBD1. This TCR was sampled from a man under 40 with type 1 diabetes. The CDR3 nucleotides are TGCAGCGTTATAAGGGGGCTGAACACTGAAGCTTTCTTT. Residues: CSVIRGLNTEAFF.